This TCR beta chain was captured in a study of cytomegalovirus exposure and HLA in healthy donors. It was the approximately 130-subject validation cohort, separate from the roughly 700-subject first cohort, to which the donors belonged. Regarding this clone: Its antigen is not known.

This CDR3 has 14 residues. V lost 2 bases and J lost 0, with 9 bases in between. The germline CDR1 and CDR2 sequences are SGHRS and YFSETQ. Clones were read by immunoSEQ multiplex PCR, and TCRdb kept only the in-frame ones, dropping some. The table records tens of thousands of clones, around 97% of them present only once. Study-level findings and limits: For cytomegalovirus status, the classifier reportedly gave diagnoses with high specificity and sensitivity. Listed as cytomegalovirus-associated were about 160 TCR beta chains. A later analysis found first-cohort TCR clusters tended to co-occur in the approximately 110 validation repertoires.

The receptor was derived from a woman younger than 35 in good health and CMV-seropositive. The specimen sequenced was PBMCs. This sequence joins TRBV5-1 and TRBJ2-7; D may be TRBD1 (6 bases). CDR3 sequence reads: CASSFGQSSYEQYF. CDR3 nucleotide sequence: TGCGCCAGCAGCTTTGGACAGAGCTCCTACGAGCAGTACTTC.